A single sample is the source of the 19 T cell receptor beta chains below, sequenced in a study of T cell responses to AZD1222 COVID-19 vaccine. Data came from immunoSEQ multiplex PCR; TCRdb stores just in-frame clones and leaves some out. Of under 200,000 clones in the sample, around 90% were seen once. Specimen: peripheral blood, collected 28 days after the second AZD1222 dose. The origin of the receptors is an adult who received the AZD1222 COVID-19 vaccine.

The CDR3 sequence is CASSLSHSYEQYF. As DNA, the CDR3 is TGTGCCAGCAGTTTATCCCACTCCTACGAGCAGTACTTC. The rearrangement links TRBV28 to TRBJ2-7; no clear D. This CDR3 is 13 amino acids long. V shed 1 base and J shed 0 bases, with 4 bases lying between them. The germline V gene encodes CDR1 MDHEN and CDR2 SYDVKM.

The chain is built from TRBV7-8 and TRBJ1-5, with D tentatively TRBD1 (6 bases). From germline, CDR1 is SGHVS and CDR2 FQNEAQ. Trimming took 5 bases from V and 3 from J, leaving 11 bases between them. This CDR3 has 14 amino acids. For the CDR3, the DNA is TGTGCCAGCAGCCACCGGGACAACAATCAGCCCCAGCATTTT. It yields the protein CASSHRDNNQPQHF.

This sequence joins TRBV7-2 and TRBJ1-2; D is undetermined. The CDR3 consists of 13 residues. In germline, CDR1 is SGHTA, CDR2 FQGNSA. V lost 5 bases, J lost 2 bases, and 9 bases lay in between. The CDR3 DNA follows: TGTGCCAGCAGCCCTACGTACAACTATGGCTACACCTTC. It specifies CASSPTYNYGYTF.

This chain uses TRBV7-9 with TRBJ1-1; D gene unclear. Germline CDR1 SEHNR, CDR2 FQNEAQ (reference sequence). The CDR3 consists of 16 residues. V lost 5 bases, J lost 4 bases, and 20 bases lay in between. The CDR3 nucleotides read TGTGCCAGCAGCCCAGTTCCTATGTTTTCGGTCACTGAAGCTTTCTTT. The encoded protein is CASSPVPMFSVTEAFF.

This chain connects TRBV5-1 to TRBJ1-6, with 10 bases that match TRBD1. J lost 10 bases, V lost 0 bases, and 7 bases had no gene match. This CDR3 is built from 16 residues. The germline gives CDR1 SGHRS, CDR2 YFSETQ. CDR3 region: CASSLEGQGRESPLHF. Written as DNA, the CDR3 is TGCGCCAGCAGCTTGGAGGGACAGGGGAGGGAGTCACCCCTCCACTTT.

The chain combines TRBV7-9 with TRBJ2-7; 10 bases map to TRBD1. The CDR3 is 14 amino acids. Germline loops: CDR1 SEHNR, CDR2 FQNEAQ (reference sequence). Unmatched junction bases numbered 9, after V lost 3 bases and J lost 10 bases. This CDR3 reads CASSLPGQGPPQYF. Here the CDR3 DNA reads TGTGCCAGCAGCTTGCCGGGACAGGGGCCGCCACAGTACTTC.

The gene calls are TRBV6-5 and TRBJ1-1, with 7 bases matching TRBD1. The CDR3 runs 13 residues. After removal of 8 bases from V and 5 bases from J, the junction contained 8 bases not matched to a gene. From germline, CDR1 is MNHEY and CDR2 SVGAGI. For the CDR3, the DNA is TGTGCCAGCCACAGGGGTGGTAGGACTGAAGCTTTCTTT. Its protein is CASHRGGRTEAFF.

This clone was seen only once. CDR3 in amino acids: CASSGWDRGSGNTIYF. The DNA of the CDR3 is TGTGCCAGTAGTGGATGGGACAGAGGCTCTGGAAACACCATATATTTT. The chain joins TRBV19 to TRBJ1-3; 7 nucleotides match TRBD1. The junction had 7 bases not matched to a gene; V was cut back by 5 bases and J by 0 bases. This CDR3 region has 16 residues. Germline V gene lookup returns CDR1 LNHDA and CDR2 SQIVND (reference sequence).

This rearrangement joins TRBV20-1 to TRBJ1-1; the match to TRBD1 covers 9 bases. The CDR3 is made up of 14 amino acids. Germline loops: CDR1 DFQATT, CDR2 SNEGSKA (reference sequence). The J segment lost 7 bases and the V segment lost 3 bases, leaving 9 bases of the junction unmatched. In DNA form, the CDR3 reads TGCAGTGCTAGTCCCGGGACAGGGTGGGGTGAAGCTTTCTTT. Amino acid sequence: CSASPGTGWGEAFF.

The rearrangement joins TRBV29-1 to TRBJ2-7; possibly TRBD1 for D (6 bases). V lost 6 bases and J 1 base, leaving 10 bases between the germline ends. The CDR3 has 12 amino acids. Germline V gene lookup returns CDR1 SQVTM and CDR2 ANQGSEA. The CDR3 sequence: CSVLRGSYEQYF. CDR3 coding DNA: TGCAGCGTCTTGAGGGGGTCCTACGAGCAGTACTTC.

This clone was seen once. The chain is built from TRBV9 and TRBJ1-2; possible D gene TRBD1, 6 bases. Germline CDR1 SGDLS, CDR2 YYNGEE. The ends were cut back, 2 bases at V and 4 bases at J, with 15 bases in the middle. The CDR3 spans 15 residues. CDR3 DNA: TGTGCCAGCAGCGTTAACAGGGAAATAGGCTATGGCTACACCTTC. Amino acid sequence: CASSVNREIGYGYTF.

CDR3 in amino acids: CATSSYLWGVPDTEAFF. CDR3 coding DNA: TGTGCCACCAGCAGTTACCTGTGGGGGGTTCCGGACACTGAAGCTTTCTTT. The rearrangement uses TRBV15 and TRBJ1-1, with a tentative D call TRBD1 (5 bases). Germline V gives CDR1 LNHNV, CDR2 YYDKDF (reference sequence). The V gene lost 3 bases and the J gene lost 3 bases, with 20 bases spanning the gap. The CDR3 totals 17 residues.

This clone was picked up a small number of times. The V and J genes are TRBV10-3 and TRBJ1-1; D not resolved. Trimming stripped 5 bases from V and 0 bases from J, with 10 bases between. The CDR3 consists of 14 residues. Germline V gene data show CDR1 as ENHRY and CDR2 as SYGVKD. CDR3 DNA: TGTGCCATCAGTCCGACAACACTGAACACTGAAGCTTTCTTT. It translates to CAISPTTLNTEAFF.

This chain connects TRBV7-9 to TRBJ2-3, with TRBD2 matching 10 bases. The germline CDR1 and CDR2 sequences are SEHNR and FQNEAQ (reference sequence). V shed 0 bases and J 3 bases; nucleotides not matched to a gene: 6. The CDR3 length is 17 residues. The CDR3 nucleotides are TGTGCCAGCAGCTTAGCCGTAGCGGGGGGTCGGACAGATACGCAGTATTTT. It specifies CASSLAVAGGRTDTQYF.

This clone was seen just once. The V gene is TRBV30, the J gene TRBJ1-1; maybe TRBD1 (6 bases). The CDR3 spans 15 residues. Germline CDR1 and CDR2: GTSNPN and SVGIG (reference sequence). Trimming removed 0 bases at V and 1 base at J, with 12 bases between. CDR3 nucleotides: TGTGCCTGGAGTGTAATGTGGACAGCGAACACTGAAGCTTTCTTT. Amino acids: CAWSVMWTANTEAFF.

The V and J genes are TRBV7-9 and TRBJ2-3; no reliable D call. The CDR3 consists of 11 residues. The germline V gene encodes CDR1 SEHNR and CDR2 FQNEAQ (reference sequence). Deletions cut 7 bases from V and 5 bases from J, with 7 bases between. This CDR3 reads CASTTGDTQYF. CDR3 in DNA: TGTGCCAGCACCACTGGAGATACGCAGTATTTT.

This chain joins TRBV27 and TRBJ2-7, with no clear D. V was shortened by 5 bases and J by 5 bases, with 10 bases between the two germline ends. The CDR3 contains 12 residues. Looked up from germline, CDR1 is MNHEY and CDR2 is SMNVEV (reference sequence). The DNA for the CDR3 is TGTGCCAGCAGTGGATTCAGGAACGAGCAGTACTTC. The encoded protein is CASSGFRNEQYF.

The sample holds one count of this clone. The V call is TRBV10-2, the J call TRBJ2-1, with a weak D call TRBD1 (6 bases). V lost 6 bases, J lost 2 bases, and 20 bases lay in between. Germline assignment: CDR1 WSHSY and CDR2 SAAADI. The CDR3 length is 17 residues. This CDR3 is CASSDLQQGWAYNEQFF. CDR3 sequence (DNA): TGCGCCAGCAGCGACCTCCAACAGGGTTGGGCCTACAATGAGCAGTTCTTC.

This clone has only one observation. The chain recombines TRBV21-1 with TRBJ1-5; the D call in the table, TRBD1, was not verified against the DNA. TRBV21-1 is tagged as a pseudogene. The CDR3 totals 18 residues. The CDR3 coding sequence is TGTGCCAGCAGCAAAGCGCCCTTAACAGGTTGGGGCGATCAGCCCCAGCATTTT. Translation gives CASSKAPLTGWGDQPQHF.